This T cell receptor beta chain is from a study of cytomegalovirus exposure and HLA in healthy donors. Study results and caveats: Specificity for CMV antigens was confirmed in vitro for a few of the CMV-associated chains. Cytomegalovirus status was reportedly diagnosed by the classifier with high sensitivity and specificity. Some TCR beta chains (about 170 of them) were listed as cytomegalovirus-associated.

Libraries were prepared by immunoSEQ multiplex PCR; TCRdb keeps only in-frame clonotypes and omits some of them. The data show about 280,000 clones, around 85% seen once. A remark on this clone: Its antigen is unknown.

Sequencing used PBMCs. The TCR comes from a young woman in good health and CMV-seronegative.

The CDR3, as DNA: TGTGCCACCAGCAGAGCGGGGGGCACAGATACGCAGTATTTT. This translates into CATSRAGGTDTQYF. The rearrangement links TRBV15 to TRBJ2-3; tentatively, D is TRBD2 (6 bases). V dropped 1 base and J dropped 1 base, with 6 bases sitting between them. The germline V gene has CDR1 LNHNV and CDR2 YYDKDF (reference sequence). This CDR3 comprises 14 residues.